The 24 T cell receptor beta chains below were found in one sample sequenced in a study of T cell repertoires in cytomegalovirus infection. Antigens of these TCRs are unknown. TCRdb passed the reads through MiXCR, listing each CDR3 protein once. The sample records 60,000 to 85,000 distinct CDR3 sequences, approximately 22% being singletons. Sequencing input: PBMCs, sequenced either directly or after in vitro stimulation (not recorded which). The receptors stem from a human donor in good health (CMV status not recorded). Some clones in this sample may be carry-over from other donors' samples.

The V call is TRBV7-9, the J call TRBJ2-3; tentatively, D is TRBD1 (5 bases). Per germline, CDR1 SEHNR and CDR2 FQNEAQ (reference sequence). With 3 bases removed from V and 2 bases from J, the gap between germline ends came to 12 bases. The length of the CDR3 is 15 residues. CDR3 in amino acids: CASSFTLGATDTQYF. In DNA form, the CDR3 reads TGTGCCAGCAGCTTTACTCTTGGGGCCACAGATACGCAGTATTTT.

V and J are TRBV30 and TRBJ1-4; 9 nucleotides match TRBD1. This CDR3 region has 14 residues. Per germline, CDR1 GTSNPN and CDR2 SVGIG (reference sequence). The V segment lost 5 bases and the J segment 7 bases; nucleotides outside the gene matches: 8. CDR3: CAWGEQGAGEKLFF. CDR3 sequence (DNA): TGTGCCTGGGGCGAACAGGGGGCAGGTGAAAAACTGTTTTTT. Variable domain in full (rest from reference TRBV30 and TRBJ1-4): SQTIHQWPATLVQPVGSPLSLECTVEGTSNPNLYWYRQAAGRGLQLLFYSVGIGQISSEVPQNLSASRPQDRQFILSSKKLLLSDSGFYLCAWGEQGAGEKLFFGSGTQLSVL.

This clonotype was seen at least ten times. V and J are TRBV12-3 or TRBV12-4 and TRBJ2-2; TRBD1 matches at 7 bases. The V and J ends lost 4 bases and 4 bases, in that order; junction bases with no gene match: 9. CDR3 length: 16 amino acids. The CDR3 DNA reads TGTGCCAGCAGTTACAGGGGAGACTGGCGCACCGGGGAGCTGTTTTTT. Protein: CASSYRGDWRTGELFF.

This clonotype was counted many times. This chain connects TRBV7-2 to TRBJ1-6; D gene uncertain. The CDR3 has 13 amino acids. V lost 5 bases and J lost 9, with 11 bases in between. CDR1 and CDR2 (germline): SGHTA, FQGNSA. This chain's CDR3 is CASSRTRGSPLHF. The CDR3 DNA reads TGTGCCAGCAGCCGGACCCGGGGTTCACCCCTCCACTTT.

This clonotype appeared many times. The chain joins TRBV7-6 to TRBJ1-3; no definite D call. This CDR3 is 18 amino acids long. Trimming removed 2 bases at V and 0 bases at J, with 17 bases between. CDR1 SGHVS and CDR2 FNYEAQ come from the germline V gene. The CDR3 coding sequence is TGTGCCAGCAGCTTAATACGGACGGGCCTAATCTCTGGAAACACCATATATTTT. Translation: CASSLIRTGLISGNTIYF. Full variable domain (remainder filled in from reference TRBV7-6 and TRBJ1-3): GAGVSQSPRYKVTKRGQDVALRCDPISGHVSLYWYRQALGQGPEFLTYFNYEAQQDKSGLPNDRFSAERPEGSISTLTIQRTEQRDSAMYRCASSLIRTGLISGNTIYFGEGSWLTVV.

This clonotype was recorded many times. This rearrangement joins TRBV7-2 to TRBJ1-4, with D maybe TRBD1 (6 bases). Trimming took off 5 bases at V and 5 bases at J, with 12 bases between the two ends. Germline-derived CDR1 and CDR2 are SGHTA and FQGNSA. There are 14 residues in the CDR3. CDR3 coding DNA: TGTGCCAGCAGCCTCCGGCAGGGGAATGAAAAACTGTTTTTT. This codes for CASSLRQGNEKLFF.

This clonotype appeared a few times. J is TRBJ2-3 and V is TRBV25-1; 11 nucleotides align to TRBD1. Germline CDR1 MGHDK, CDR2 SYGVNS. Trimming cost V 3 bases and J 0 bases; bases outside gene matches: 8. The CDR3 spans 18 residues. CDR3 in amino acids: CASSDGTGGGYSTDTQYF. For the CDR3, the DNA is TGTGCCAGCAGTGACGGGACAGGGGGAGGTTATAGCACAGATACGCAGTATTTT.

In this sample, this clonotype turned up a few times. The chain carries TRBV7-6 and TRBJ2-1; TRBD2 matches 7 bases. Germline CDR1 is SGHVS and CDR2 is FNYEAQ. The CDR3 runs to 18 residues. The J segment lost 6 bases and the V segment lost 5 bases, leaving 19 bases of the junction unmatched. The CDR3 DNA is TGTGCCAGCAGCCCCTCTAGGATAGCGGGCACTAGGTCCAATGAGCAGTTCTTC. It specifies CASSPSRIAGTRSNEQFF.

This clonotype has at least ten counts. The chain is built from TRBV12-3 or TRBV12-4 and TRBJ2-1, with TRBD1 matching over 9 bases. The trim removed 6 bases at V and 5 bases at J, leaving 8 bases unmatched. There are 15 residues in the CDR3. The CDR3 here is CASSDTGGVDNEQFF. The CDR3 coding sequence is TGTGCCAGCAGCGACACAGGGGGCGTCGACAATGAGCAGTTCTTC.

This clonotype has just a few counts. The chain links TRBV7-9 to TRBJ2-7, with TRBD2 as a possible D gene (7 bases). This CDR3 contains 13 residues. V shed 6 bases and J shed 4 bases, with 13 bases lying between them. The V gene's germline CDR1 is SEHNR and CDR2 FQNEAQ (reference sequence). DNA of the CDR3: TGTGCCAGCAGTAGGGGGGGGGGTTACGAGCAGTACGTC. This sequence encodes CASSRGGGYEQYV.

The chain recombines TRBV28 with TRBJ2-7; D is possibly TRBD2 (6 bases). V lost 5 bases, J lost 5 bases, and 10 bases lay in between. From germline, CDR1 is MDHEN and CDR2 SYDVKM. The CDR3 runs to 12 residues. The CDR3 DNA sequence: TGTGCCAGCAGTAGGGAGGAGAACGAGCAGTACGTC. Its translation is CASSREENEQYV.

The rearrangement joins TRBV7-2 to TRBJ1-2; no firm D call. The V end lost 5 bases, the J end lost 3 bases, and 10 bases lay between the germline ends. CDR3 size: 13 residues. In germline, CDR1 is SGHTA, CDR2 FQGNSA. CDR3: CASSPFYHYGYTF. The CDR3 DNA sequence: TGTGCCAGCAGCCCCTTCTACCACTATGGCTACACCTTC.

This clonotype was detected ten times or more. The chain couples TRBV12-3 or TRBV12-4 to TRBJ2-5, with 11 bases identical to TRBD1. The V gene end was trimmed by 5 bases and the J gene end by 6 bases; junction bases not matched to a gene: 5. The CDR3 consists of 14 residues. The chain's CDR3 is CASSPGQGVQTQYF. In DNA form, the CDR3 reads TGTGCCAGCAGTCCGGGACAGGGGGTACAGACCCAGTACTTC.

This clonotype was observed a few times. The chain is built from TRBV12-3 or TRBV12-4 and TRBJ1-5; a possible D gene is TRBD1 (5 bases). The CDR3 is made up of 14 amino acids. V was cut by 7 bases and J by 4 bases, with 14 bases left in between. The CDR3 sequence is CASTLGGTNQPQHF. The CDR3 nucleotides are TGTGCCAGCACCCTCGGGGGAACAAATCAGCCCCAGCATTTT.

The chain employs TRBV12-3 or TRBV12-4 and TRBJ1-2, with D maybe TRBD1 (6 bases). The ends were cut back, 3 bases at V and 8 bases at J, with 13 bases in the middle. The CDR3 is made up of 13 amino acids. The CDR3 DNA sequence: TGTGCCAGCAGTTTTGCAGGGGCGGGAGGCTACACCTTC. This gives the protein CASSFAGAGGYTF.

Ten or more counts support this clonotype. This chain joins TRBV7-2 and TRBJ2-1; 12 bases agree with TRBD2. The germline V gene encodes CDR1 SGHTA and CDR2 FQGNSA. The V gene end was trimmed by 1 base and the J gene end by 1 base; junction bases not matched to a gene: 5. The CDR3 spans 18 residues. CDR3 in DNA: TGTGCCAGCAGCTTAGGGACTAGCGGGACGGCATCCTACAATGAGCAGTTCTTC. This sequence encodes CASSLGTSGTASYNEQFF. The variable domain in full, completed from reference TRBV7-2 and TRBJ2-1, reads GAGVSQSPSNKVTEKGKDVELRCDPISGHTALYWYRQSLGQGLEFLIYFQGNSAPDKSGLPSDRFSAERTGGSVSTLTIQRTQQEDSAVYLCASSLGTSGTASYNEQFFGPGTRLTVL.

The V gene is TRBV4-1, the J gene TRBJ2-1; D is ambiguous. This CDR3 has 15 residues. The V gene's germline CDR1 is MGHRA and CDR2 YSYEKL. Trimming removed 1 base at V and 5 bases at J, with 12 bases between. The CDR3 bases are TGCGCCAGCAGCCAAGGGGCGCTCTCACACAATGAGCAGTTCTTC. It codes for CASSQGALSHNEQFF.

Here the CDR3 reads CASSSGQGNQPQHF. CDR3 DNA sequence: TGTGCCAGCAGCTCGGGACAGGGGAACCAGCCCCAGCATTTT. The chain is built from TRBV7-6 and TRBJ1-5; 10 nucleotides agree with TRBD1. V trimming: 4 bases; J trimming: 7 bases; junction bases outside the gene matches: 4. Germline CDR1 reads SGHVS; CDR2 reads FNYEAQ. This CDR3 is built from 14 residues.

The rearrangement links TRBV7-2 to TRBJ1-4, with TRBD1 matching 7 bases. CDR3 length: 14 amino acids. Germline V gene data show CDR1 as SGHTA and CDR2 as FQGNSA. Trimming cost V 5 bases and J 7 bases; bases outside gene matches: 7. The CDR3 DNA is TGTGCCAGCAGCCCGCAGGGGGGCCGTGAAAAACTGTTTTTT. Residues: CASSPQGGREKLFF. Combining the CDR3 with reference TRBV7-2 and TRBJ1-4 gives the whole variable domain GAGVSQSPSNKVTEKGKDVELRCDPISGHTALYWYRQSLGQGLEFLIYFQGNSAPDKSGLPSDRFSAERTGGSVSTLTIQRTQQEDSAVYLCASSPQGGREKLFFGSGTQLSVL.

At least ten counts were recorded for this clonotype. The CDR3 reads CASSPQGPYNEQFF. DNA for the CDR3: TGTGCCAGCAGCCCTCAGGGGCCCTACAATGAGCAGTTCTTC. This chain joins TRBV11-2 and TRBJ2-1; D is possibly TRBD1 (6 bases). CDR3 length: 14 amino acids. V was shortened by 5 bases and J by 2 bases, with 10 bases between the two germline ends. Germline V gene lookup returns CDR1 SGHAT and CDR2 FQNNGV.

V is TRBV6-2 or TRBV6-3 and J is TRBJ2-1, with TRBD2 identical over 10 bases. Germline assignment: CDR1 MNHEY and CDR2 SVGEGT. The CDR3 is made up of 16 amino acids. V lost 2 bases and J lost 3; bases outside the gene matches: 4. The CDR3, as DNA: TGTGCCAGCAGTTACCCTGGACTAGCGGTCTACAATGAGCAGTTCTTC. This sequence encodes CASSYPGLAVYNEQFF.

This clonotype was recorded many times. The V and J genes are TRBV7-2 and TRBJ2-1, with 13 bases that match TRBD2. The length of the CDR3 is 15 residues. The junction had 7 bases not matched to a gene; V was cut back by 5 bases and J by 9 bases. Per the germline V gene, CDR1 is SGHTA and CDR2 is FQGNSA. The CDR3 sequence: CASSRTSGSSGEQFF. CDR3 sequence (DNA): TGTGCCAGCAGCCGGACTAGCGGGAGTTCCGGTGAGCAGTTCTTC.

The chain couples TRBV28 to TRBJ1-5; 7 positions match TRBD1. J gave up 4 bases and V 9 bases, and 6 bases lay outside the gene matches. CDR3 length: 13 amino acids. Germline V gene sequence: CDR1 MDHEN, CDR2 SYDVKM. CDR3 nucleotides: TGTGCCAGTGGACAGGTAAAGAATCAGCCCCAGCATTTT. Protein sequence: CASGQVKNQPQHF. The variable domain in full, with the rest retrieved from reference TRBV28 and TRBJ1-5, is DVKVTQSSRYLVKRTGEKVFLECVQDMDHENMFWYRQDPGLGLRLIYFSYDVKMKEKGDIPEGYSVSREKKERFSLILESASTNQTSMYLCASGQVKNQPQHFGDGTRLSIL.

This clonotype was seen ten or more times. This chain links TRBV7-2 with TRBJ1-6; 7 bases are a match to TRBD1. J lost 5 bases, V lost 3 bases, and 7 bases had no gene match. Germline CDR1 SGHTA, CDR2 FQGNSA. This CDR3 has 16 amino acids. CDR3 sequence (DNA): TGTGCCAGCAGCTTGACCGGGACAGCACATAATTCACCCCTCCACTTT. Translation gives CASSLTGTAHNSPLHF. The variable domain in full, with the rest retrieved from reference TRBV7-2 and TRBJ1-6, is GAGVSQSPSNKVTEKGKDVELRCDPISGHTALYWYRQSLGQGLEFLIYFQGNSAPDKSGLPSDRFSAERTGGSVSTLTIQRTQQEDSAVYLCASSLTGTAHNSPLHFGNGTRLTVT.